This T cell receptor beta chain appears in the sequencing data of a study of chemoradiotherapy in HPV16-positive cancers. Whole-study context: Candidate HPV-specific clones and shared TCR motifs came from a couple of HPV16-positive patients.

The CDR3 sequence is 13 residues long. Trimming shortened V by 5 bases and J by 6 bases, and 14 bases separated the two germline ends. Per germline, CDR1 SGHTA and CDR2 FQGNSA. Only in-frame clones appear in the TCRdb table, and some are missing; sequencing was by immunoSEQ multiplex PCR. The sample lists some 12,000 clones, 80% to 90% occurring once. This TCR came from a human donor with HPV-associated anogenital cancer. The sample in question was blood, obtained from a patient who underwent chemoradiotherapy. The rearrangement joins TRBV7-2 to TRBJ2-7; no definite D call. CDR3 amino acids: CASSLTYQAEQYF. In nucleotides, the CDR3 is TGTGCCAGCAGCCTAACTTACCAGGCCGAGCAGTACTTC. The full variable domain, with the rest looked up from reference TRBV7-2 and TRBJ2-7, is GAGVSQSPSNKVTEKGKDVELRCDPISGHTALYWYRQSLGQGLEFLIYFQGNSAPDKSGLPSDRFSAERTGGSVSTLTIQRTQQEDSAVYLCASSLTYQAEQYFGPGTRLTVT.